These 26 T cell receptor beta chains originate from one sample sequenced in a study of shared T cell receptors in the human thymus. The method was immunoSEQ multiplex PCR; TCRdb's version includes in-frame clones alone and lacks a portion of them. The sample has hundreds of thousands of clones, about 87% seen once. A further study also used this sample, focusing on human thymus T cells.

The specimen sequenced was thymocytes. Receptors were obtained from a boy younger than two with a congenital heart defect.

The chain uses TRBV14 and TRBJ1-6; D is undetermined. In germline, CDR1 is SGHDN, CDR2 FVKESK. Between the trimmed V and J ends, which lost 0 bases and 6 bases, there was a span of 12 bases. This CDR3 region has 16 residues. The CDR3 region is CASSQDSRGFNSPLHF. In DNA form, the CDR3 reads TGTGCCAGCAGCCAAGATTCCCGGGGTTTTAATTCACCCCTCCACTTT. Based on the CDR3 plus reference TRBV14 and TRBJ1-6, the full variable domain is EAGVTQFPSHSVIEKGQTVTLRCDPISGHDNLYWYRRVMGKEIKFLLHFVKESKQDESGMPNNRFLAERTGGTYSTLKVQPAELEDSGVYFCASSQDSRGFNSPLHFGNGTRLTVT.

This CDR3 is CASSSPSGRNSYEQYF. The CDR3 region has the DNA TGTGCCAGCAGCTCCCCTAGCGGGAGGAATTCCTACGAGCAGTACTTC. The V gene is TRBV28, the J gene TRBJ2-7; 11 bases are a match to TRBD2. The CDR3 contains 16 residues. Germline CDR1 is MDHEN and CDR2 is SYDVKM. J was trimmed by 1 base and V by 6 bases; bases with no gene match: 8.

The chain uses TRBV4-2 and TRBJ2-1; 7 nucleotides agree with TRBD2. This CDR3 spans 16 amino acids. V shed 0 bases and J 9 bases; nucleotides not matched to a gene: 11. Looked up from germline, CDR1 is LGHNA and CDR2 is YNFKEQ. The CDR3 loop is CASSQEAGVGVCEQFF. CDR3 DNA: TGTGCCAGCAGCCAAGAGGCGGGAGTAGGGGTGTGTGAGCAGTTCTTC.

V gene TRBV5-1 combines with J gene TRBJ1-2, with no clear D. The CDR3 runs to 13 residues. Trimming stripped 0 bases from V and 4 bases from J, with 7 bases between. Per germline, CDR1 SGHRS and CDR2 YFSETQ. DNA for the CDR3: TGCGCCAGCAGCTTGGTGGAGCCCTATGGCTACACCTTC. Translation: CASSLVEPYGYTF.

This clone turned up a few times. The chain recombines TRBV19 with TRBJ1-2, with 7 positions matching TRBD1. The CDR3 length is 12 residues. Germline V lookup: CDR1 LNHDA, CDR2 SQIVND (reference sequence). V gave up 7 bases and J gave up 4 bases; unmatched junction bases: 3. The CDR3 DNA sequence: TGTGCCAGTATACAGGGGAGCTATGGCTACACCTTC. Translating it yields CASIQGSYGYTF.

This chain connects TRBV4-3 to TRBJ2-1, with a possible D match to TRBD2 (5 bases). The length of the CDR3 is 17 residues. Germline CDR1 is LGHNA and CDR2 is YSLEER. The V gene lost 0 bases and the J gene lost 8 bases, with 20 bases spanning the gap. The CDR3 nucleotides read TGCGCCAGCAGCCAAGATTGGAGGCCGGCCCCGGGTTATGAGCAGTTCTTC. Amino acids: CASSQDWRPAPGYEQFF.

The CDR3 here is CAISESIGSDSYNEQFF. DNA for the CDR3: TGTGCCATCAGTGAGTCTATTGGTAGCGACTCCTACAATGAGCAGTTCTTC. The rearrangement links TRBV10-3 to TRBJ2-1; weak D call: TRBD2 (5 bases). V lost 0 bases to trimming and J lost 0 bases, with 12 bases between them. The CDR3 runs to 17 residues. Germline values: CDR1 ENHRY, CDR2 SYGVKD.

The rearrangement uses TRBV7-9 and TRBJ1-1; no reliable D call. With 7 bases removed from V and 0 bases from J, the gap between germline ends came to 15 bases. CDR3 length equals 15 residues. The germline CDR1 and CDR2 sequences are SEHNR and FQNEAQ (reference sequence). CDR3 nucleotides: TGTGCCAGCAAAAGGGCGGGAGCCGTGAACACTGAAGCTTTCTTT. It codes for CASKRAGAVNTEAFF.

This chain joins TRBV4-3 and TRBJ2-7; tentative D call: TRBD2 (5 bases). Germline CDR1 reads LGHNA; CDR2 reads YSLEER. With 3 bases removed from V and 1 base from J, the gap between germline ends came to 10 bases. The CDR3 extends over 14 amino acids. CDR3 sequence (DNA): TGCGCCAGCAGCCATCCCGGACTTTCCTACGAGCAGTACTTC. Translating gives CASSHPGLSYEQYF.

The gene calls are TRBV11-2 and TRBJ1-1; D ambiguous. V gave up 4 bases and J gave up 1 base, with 19 bases separating them. Per the germline V gene, CDR1 is SGHAT and CDR2 is FQNNGV. This CDR3 is built from 17 residues. CDR3 sequence: CASSSRDPHSWNTEAFF. The CDR3, as DNA: TGTGCCAGCAGCTCCAGAGACCCCCACAGTTGGAACACTGAAGCTTTCTTT.

The chain combines TRBV4-3 with TRBJ1-5; 8 bases agree with TRBD1. Germline lookup yields CDR1 LGHNA and CDR2 YSLEER. The CDR3 is made up of 18 amino acids. After removal of 0 bases from V and 7 bases from J, the junction contained 14 bases not matched to a gene. The CDR3 DNA reads as TGCGCCAGCAGCCAAGAGCCTCCCGACAGGGGACGTCGCCAGCCCCAGCATTTT. This gives the protein CASSQEPPDRGRRQPQHF.

This chain connects TRBV4-1 to TRBJ2-1, with TRBD1 matching over 7 bases. The V and J ends lost 2 bases and 8 bases, in that order; junction bases with no gene match: 9. CDR3 size: 15 residues. Germline V gene sequence: CDR1 MGHRA, CDR2 YSYEKL. Written as DNA, the CDR3 is TGCGCCAGCAGCCAAAGGTCAGGGGGTCGGTATGAGCAGTTCTTC. Translated, it gives CASSQRSGGRYEQFF.

V and J are TRBV27 and TRBJ2-1; possible D gene TRBD1, 5 bases. Germline assignment: CDR1 MNHEY and CDR2 SMNVEV (reference sequence). CDR3 length: 18 amino acids. Trimming stripped 1 base from V and 5 bases from J, with 21 bases between. The CDR3 bases are TGTGCCAGCAGTTTATGGCTCCCATGGGCAGGGCCGGACAATGAGCAGTTCTTC. Translation: CASSLWLPWAGPDNEQFF.

The V and J genes are TRBV4-1 and TRBJ2-2; 11 positions agree with TRBD1. The CDR3 consists of 18 residues. After removal of 0 bases from V and 3 bases from J, the junction contained 6 bases not matched to a gene. Germline V CDR1 and CDR2: MGHRA, YSYEKL. CDR3: CASSQDERTGGHTGELFF. CDR3 coding DNA: TGCGCCAGCAGCCAAGACGAGCGGACAGGGGGCCACACCGGGGAGCTGTTTTTT.

V is TRBV5-1 and J is TRBJ2-6, with a weak D call TRBD1 (5 bases). In germline, CDR1 is SGHRS, CDR2 YFSETQ. The CDR3 totals 16 residues. V was clipped by 2 bases and J by 4 bases, with 13 bases between them. CDR3 loop: CASSLEQGAGANVLTF. The CDR3, as DNA: TGCGCCAGCAGCTTAGAGCAGGGCGCCGGGGCCAACGTCCTGACTTTC.

The chain couples TRBV12-5 to TRBJ2-7; D possibly corresponds to TRBD1 (5 bases). The germline V gene has CDR1 LGHNT and CDR2 FRNRAP. The CDR3 covers 15 residues. Between the trimmed V and J ends, which lost 0 bases and 6 bases, there was a span of 15 bases. CDR3 DNA: TGTGCTAGTGGTTTGGTAGTGGGGCGAGCCAGCGAGCAGTACTTC. Its protein is CASGLVVGRASEQYF.

The chain employs TRBV5-4 and TRBJ2-3; the match to TRBD1 covers 10 bases. V lost 4 bases, J lost 5 bases, and 13 bases stayed unmatched. Germline assignment: CDR1 SGHNT and CDR2 YYREEE (reference sequence). This CDR3 has 17 residues. CDR3 amino acids: CASSPLSATGGKDTQYF. CDR3 DNA sequence: TGTGCCAGCAGCCCCCTATCCGCGACAGGGGGCAAAGATACGCAGTATTTT.

V is TRBV7-2 and J is TRBJ2-7; 8 nucleotides align to TRBD1. Germline CDR1 reads SGHTA; CDR2 reads FQGNSA. The CDR3 is 13 residues long. The V segment lost 10 bases and the J segment 2 bases; nucleotides outside the gene matches: 7. CDR3 loop: CAISGGLPYEQYF. The CDR3 bases are TGTGCCATTTCAGGGGGCTTACCCTACGAGCAGTACTTC.

This clone was found once. The chain recombines TRBV28 with TRBJ2-7; 9 nucleotides match TRBD2. CDR1 is MDHEN and CDR2 is SYDVKM in the germline V gene. The CDR3 is 16 amino acids. V lost 2 bases, J lost 3 bases, and 8 bases stayed unmatched. CDR3 DNA: TGTGCCAGCAGTTTACTCTGGACTAGCGAGATCTACGAGCAGTACTTC. Translated: CASSLLWTSEIYEQYF.

V usage is TRBV18 and J usage is TRBJ2-7; the D gene is possibly TRBD1 (6 bases). The germline CDR1 and CDR2 sequences are KGHSH and LQKENI. Trimming cost V 0 bases and J 3 bases, with 18 bases left between them. This CDR3 comprises 17 residues. This CDR3 reads CASSPPAGGGPFYEQYF. CDR3 in DNA: TGTGCCAGCTCACCACCGGCCGGTGGGGGCCCCTTCTACGAGCAGTACTTC. Based on the CDR3 plus reference TRBV18 and TRBJ2-7, the full variable domain is NAGVMQNPRHLVRRRGQEARLRCSPMKGHSHVYWYRQLPEEGLKFMVYLQKENIIDESGMPKERFSAEFPKEGPSILRIQQVVRGDSAAYFCASSPPAGGGPFYEQYFGPGTRLTVT.

This chain connects TRBV6-5 to TRBJ2-7, with a weak D call TRBD2 (5 bases). Per germline, CDR1 MNHEY and CDR2 SVGAGI. The CDR3 has 13 amino acids. Trimming left V 10 bases short and J 4 bases short, with 17 bases between. The CDR3 here is CATIGNPNYEQYF. The CDR3 bases are TGTGCCACGATCGGGAACCCCAATTACGAGCAGTACTTC.

CDR3 sequence (DNA): TGTGCCAGCAGTCATCCGGGACAGGGGGCCTACAATGAGCAGTTCTTC. It translates to CASSHPGQGAYNEQFF. The V and J genes are TRBV28 and TRBJ2-1, with 11 bases aligning to TRBD1. The germline V gene has CDR1 MDHEN and CDR2 SYDVKM. J was trimmed by 2 bases and V by 5 bases; bases with no gene match: 5. This CDR3 is 16 amino acids long.

The DNA of the CDR3 is TGCGCCAGCAGCCCGGCGGGAAGGACTGAAGCTTTCTTT. Its protein product is CASSPAGRTEAFF. The V gene is TRBV5-1, the J gene TRBJ1-1; D not certain. CDR3 length: 13 residues. Germline values: CDR1 SGHRS, CDR2 YFSETQ. The V end was cut by 4 bases, the J end by 5 bases, with 12 bases between.

This clone was detected only once. In DNA, the CDR3 is TGTGCCAGCTCACCACCTTCGGACAGGGGCGGCGTTGAGACCCAGTACTTC. Amino acid sequence: CASSPPSDRGGVETQYF. This sequence joins TRBV18 and TRBJ2-5, with 9 nucleotides matching TRBD1. Unmatched junction bases numbered 10, after V lost 0 bases and J lost 5 bases. In germline, CDR1 is KGHSH, CDR2 LQKENI. The CDR3 has 17 amino acids. The full variable domain, rest sourced from reference TRBV18 and TRBJ2-5, is NAGVMQNPRHLVRRRGQEARLRCSPMKGHSHVYWYRQLPEEGLKFMVYLQKENIIDESGMPKERFSAEFPKEGPSILRIQQVVRGDSAAYFCASSPPSDRGGVETQYFGPGTRLLVL.

The chain combines TRBV27 with TRBJ1-2; TRBD1 might be the D (6 bases). The V end lost 8 bases, the J end lost 6 bases, and 16 bases lay between the germline ends. CDR1 is MNHEY, CDR2 SMNVEV, per germline (reference sequence). The CDR3 totals 13 residues. The CDR3 DNA reads TGTGCCAGCCGTTCGGGGGGGCGCGATGGCTACACCTTC. Translation gives CASRSGGRDGYTF.

The chain recombines TRBV7-9 with TRBJ2-1, with a possible D match to TRBD1 (6 bases). Germline V gives CDR1 SEHNR, CDR2 FQNEAQ (reference sequence). The CDR3 is 16 residues long. Between the trimmed V and J ends, which lost 5 bases and 0 bases, there was a span of 14 bases. The CDR3 DNA is TGTGCCAGCAGCCAAGGACAGTTGAGCTCCTACAATGAGCAGTTCTTC. This codes for CASSQGQLSSYNEQFF.